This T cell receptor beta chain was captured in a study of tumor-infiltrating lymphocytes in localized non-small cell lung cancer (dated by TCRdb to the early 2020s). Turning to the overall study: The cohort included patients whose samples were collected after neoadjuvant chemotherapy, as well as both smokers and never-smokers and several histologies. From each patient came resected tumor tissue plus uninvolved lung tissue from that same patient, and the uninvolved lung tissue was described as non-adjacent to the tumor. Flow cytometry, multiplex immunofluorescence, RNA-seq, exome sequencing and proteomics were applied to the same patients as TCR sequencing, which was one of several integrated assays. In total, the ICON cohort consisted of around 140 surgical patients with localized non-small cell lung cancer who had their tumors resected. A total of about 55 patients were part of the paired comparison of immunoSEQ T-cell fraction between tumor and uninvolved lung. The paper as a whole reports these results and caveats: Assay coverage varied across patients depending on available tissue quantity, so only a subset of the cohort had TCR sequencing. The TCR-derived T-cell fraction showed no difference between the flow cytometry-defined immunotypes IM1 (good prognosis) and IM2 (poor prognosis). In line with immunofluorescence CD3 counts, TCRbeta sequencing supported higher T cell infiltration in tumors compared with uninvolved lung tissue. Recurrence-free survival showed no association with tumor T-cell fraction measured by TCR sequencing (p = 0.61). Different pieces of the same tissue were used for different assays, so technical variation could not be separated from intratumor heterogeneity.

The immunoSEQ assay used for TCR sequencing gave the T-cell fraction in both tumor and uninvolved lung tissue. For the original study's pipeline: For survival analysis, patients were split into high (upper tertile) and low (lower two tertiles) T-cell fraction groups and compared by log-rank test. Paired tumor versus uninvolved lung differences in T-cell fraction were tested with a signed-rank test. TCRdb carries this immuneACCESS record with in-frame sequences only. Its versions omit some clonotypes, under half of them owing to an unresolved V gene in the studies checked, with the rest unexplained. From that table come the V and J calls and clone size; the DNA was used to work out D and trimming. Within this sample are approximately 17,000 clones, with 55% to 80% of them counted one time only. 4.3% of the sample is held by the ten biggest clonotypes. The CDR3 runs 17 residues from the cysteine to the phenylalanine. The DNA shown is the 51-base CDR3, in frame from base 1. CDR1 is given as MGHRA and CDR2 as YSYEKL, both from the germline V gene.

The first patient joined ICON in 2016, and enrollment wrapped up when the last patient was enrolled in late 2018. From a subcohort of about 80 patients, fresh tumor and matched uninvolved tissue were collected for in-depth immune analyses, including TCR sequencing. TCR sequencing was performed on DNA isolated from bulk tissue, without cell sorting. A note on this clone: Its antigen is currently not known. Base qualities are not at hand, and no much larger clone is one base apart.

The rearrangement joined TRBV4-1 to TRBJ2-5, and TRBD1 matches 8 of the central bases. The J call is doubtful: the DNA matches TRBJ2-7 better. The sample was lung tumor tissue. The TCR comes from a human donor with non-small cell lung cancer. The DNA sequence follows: TGCGCCAGCAGCCAAGATCGGAGGACAGGGTTCGCCTACGAGCAGTACTTC. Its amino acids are CASSQDRRTGFAYEQYF.